The 7 T cell receptor beta chains below were found in one sample sequenced in a study of T cell repertoires in cytomegalovirus infection. TCRdb recomputed calls from the reads with MiXCR, one row per CDR3 protein. This table has some 600,000 distinct CDR3 sequences, roughly 24% appearing once. The sequencing sample was made of CD8+ T cells from PBMCs. The source of these receptors is a human donor in good health (CMV status not recorded). Some clones in this sample may be carry-over from other donors' samples.

The chain links TRBV11-2 to TRBJ2-3; D is possibly TRBD1 or TRBD2 (6 bases each). This CDR3 is 15 amino acids long. Germline V gene sequence: CDR1 SGHAT, CDR2 FQNNGV. Trimming pared 5 bases from V and 5 bases from J, leaving 17 bases between. The CDR3 sequence is CASSGSGGPLDTQYF. In nucleotides, the CDR3 is TGTGCCAGCAGCGGTTCTGGGGGGCCTCTAGATACGCAGTATTTT.

There are a few counts of this clonotype. This rearrangement joins TRBV2 to TRBJ1-5; no definite D call. The CDR3 has 16 amino acids. Trimming shortened V by 4 bases and J by 3 bases, and 16 bases separated the two germline ends. Per germline, CDR1 SNHLY and CDR2 FYNNEI. CDR3 region: CASSVIRAYDNQPQHF. The CDR3 DNA follows: TGTGCCAGCAGTGTTATTAGGGCATACGACAATCAGCCCCAGCATTTT.

V usage is TRBV28 and J usage is TRBJ2-7; D might be TRBD1 or TRBD2, each matching 5 bases. Germline CDR1 MDHEN, CDR2 SYDVKM. The CDR3 length is 14 residues. Trimming took 7 bases from V and 3 from J, leaving 16 bases between them. CDR3 amino acids: CASKKRDAFYEQYV. The CDR3, as DNA: TGTGCCAGCAAGAAACGGGACGCCTTCTACGAGCAGTACGTC.

This clonotype has just one count. The chain couples TRBV7-3 to TRBJ1-2; D gene unclear. The CDR3 contains 16 residues. The V and J ends lost 2 bases and 5 bases respectively, with 18 bases between them. Germline V gene lookup returns CDR1 SGHTA and CDR2 FQGTGA. The CDR3 is CASSLVRWEEKYGYTF. DNA for the CDR3: TGTGCCAGCAGCTTAGTCCGTTGGGAGGAGAAGTATGGCTACACCTTC.

This clonotype was detected ten times or more. The CDR3 sequence: CAISGGDEQFF. The CDR3 nucleotides read TGTGCCATCAGCGGGGGGGATGAGCAGTTCTTC. This chain links TRBV10-3 with TRBJ2-1; the match to TRBD2 covers 8 bases. The junction had 0 bases not matched to a gene; V was cut back by 6 bases and J by 8 bases. The V gene's germline CDR1 is ENHRY and CDR2 SYGVKD. CDR3 length equals 11 residues.

This clonotype was counted a few times. CDR3 protein: CASSFGGVQETQYF. The CDR3 DNA sequence: TGTGCCAGCAGTTTCGGGGGGGTCCAAGAGACCCAGTACTTC. This rearrangement joins TRBV27 to TRBJ2-5; 8 bases match TRBD2. CDR1 and CDR2 (germline): MNHEY, SMNVEV (reference sequence). The CDR3 has 14 amino acids. Unmatched junction bases numbered 1, after V lost 3 bases and J lost 1 base.

This clonotype was seen a handful of times. This chain connects TRBV23-1 to TRBJ2-3; 9 nucleotides match TRBD1. TRBV23-1 falls under the ORF class, with uncertain function. Germline trimming cut 0 bases from V and 1 base from J; bases unmatched to any gene: 2. This CDR3 has 16 residues. The CDR3: CASSQSGTGCTDTQYF. The CDR3 DNA follows: TGCGCCAGCAGTCAATCAGGGACAGGGTGCACAGATACGCAGTATTTT.